These T cell receptor beta chains were read from a single sample in a study of siplizumab effects on memory and regulatory T cells. Libraries were prepared by immunoSEQ multiplex PCR; TCRdb keeps only in-frame clonotypes and omits some of them. Here the sample spans tens of thousands of clones, approximately 87% being singletons. Sequences were obtained from memory CD4+ T cells sorted from blood. These receptors were taken from a human donor in good health. The CDR3 runs from the conserved cysteine through the conserved F or W. Fields, in order: clone size, D gene, J gene, V gene, CDR3 protein, CDR3 DNA. The D gene is left open where the match is weak. Clone size is given for some rows only: seen once, a few or many times, or a class if the clone is expanded.

-	-	TRBJ2-5	TRBV14	CASSFLDGQETQYF	TGTGCCAGCAGCTTTCTGGACGGCCAAGAGACCCAGTACTTC
-	-	TRBJ1-3	TRBV7-9	CASSLEVSGATRNTIYF	TGTGCCAGCAGCTTAGAGGTGTCGGGGGCGACCAGAAACACCATATATTTT
-	-	TRBJ1-2	TRBV4-1	CASSQDFGEGYGYTF	TGCGCCAGCAGCCAAGATTTCGGGGAGGGCTATGGCTACACCTTC
-	-	TRBJ1-1	TRBV28	CATSGGLNTEAFF	TGTGCCACCAGTGGGGGTTTGAACACTGAAGCTTTCTTT
-	TRBD2	TRBJ2-3	TRBV5-6	CASSPGTSGRDTQYF	TGTGCCAGCAGTCCCGGGACTAGCGGGAGAGATACGCAGTATTTT
-	-	TRBJ1-2	TRBV10-3	CAISEQSQGYGYTF	TGTGCCATCAGTGAACAGTCCCAGGGATATGGCTACACCTTC
-	-	TRBJ2-5	TRBV18	CASSPKSGLLQETQYF	TGTGCCAGCTCACCTAAGAGCGGACTACTCCAAGAGACCCAGTACTTC
-	-	TRBJ1-5	TRBV2	CASSEFSGFQPQHF	TGTGCCAGCAGTGAATTCTCGGGGTTTCAGCCCCAGCATTTT
-	-	TRBJ2-5	TRBV30	CAWSDQVSETQYF	TGTGCCTGGAGTGACCAGGTATCGGAGACCCAGTACTTC
once	-	TRBJ1-2	TRBV6-5	CASSPQGSNYGYTF	TGTGCCAGCAGCCCCCAAGGGAGTAACTATGGCTACACCTTC
-	-	TRBJ2-5	TRBV5-1	CASSQLGEQYF	TGCGCCAGCAGTCAGTTGGGAGAGCAGTACTTC
-	-	TRBJ2-2	TRBV7-9	CASPRYHTGELFF	TGTGCCAGCCCTCGTTACCACACCGGGGAGCTGTTTTTT
-	TRBD2	TRBJ2-7	TRBV6-1	CASSELGGSSYEQYF	TGTGCCAGCAGTGAATTGGGGGGGAGTTCCTACGAGCAGTACTTC
few	-	TRBJ1-1	TRBV20-1	CSAAVKTEAFF	TGCAGTGCCGCCGTCAAAACTGAAGCTTTCTTT
-	-	TRBJ1-5	TRBV18	CASSLAFSNQPQHF	TGTGCCAGCTCGTTAGCCTTTAGCAATCAGCCCCAGCATTTT
-	TRBD1	TRBJ1-2	TRBV5-4	CASSRPQGGNYGYTF	TGTGCCAGCAGCCGACCACAGGGGGGAAACTATGGCTACACCTTC
-	TRBD2	TRBJ2-3	TRBV27	CASSLRGKGWTSAFSDTQYF	TGTGCCAGCAGCTTAAGAGGGAAGGGGTGGACTAGCGCTTTTTCAGATACGCAGTATTTT
-	TRBD1	TRBJ1-2	TRBV30	CAWSVTGGHGYTF	TGTGCCTGGAGTGTCACAGGGGGTCATGGCTACACCTTC
-	-	TRBJ1-6	TRBV2	CASMMEPTDNSPLHF	TGTGCCAGCATGATGGAGCCCACGGATAATTCACCCCTCCACTTT
-	-	TRBJ1-6	TRBV18	CASSPDSSYNSPLHF	TGTGCCAGCTCACCCGACAGCTCCTATAATTCACCCCTCCACTTT
-	-	TRBJ1-6	TRBV2	CASSEQGRNSPLHF	TGTGCCAGCAGTGAACAGGGGCGGAATTCACCCCTCCACTTT
-	-	TRBJ2-2	TRBV19	CASSNPNTGELFF	TGTGCCAGTAGTAACCCGAACACCGGGGAGCTGTTTTTT
few	-	TRBJ1-2	TRBV4-1	CASSQESRYGYTF	TGCGCCAGCAGCCAAGAGTCGAGGTATGGCTACACCTTC
-	-	TRBJ2-5	TRBV5-1	CASTPRGSQGETQYF	TGCGCCAGCACCCCCCGCGGTTCCCAGGGAGAGACCCAGTACTTC
-	-	TRBJ2-7	TRBV9	CASSVGPNEQYF	TGTGCCAGCAGCGTAGGTCCGAACGAGCAGTACTTC
once	TRBD1	TRBJ1-2	TRBV6-6	CASRPGTGTYGYTF	TGTGCCAGCAGGCCCGGGACAGGGACCTATGGCTACACCTTC
medium-sized	-	TRBJ1-2	TRBV6-6	CASSYLAGGYTF	TGTGCCAGCAGTTATCTGGCAGGTGGCTACACCTTC
-	-	TRBJ1-2	TRBV5-1	CASSSAGTDNYGYTF	TGCGCCAGCAGCTCGGCCGGGACGGATAACTATGGCTACACCTTC
once	TRBD2	TRBJ2-3	TRBV6-1	CASSDRRAGDTDTQYF	TGTGCCAGCAGTGACCGGCGAGCGGGAGACACAGATACGCAGTATTTT
-	-	TRBJ2-5	TRBV7-9	CASSNRGGSGKTQYF	TGTGCCAGCAGCAACCGGGGTGGTAGCGGAAAGACCCAGTACTTC
-	-	TRBJ1-3	TRBV18	CASSPVVTGGNTIYF	TGTGCCAGCTCACCGGTTGTTACGGGCGGAAACACCATATATTTT
-	-	TRBJ1-2	TRBV6-5	CASSYSKAGTYGYTF	TGTGCCAGCAGTTACTCGAAGGCAGGGACCTATGGCTACACCTTC
-	-	TRBJ1-3	TRBV25-1	CASTTSGNTIYF	TGTGCCAGCACCACCTCTGGAAACACCATATATTTT
-	TRBD2	TRBJ2-4	TRBV18	CASSPPSGGAKNIQYF	TGTGCCAGCTCACCACCTAGCGGGGGGGCCAAAAACATTCAGTACTTC
-	-	TRBJ2-1	TRBV5-1	CASSLSLREGHEQFF	TGCGCCAGCAGCCTGAGTCTTAGGGAAGGGCATGAGCAGTTCTTC
few	TRBD1	TRBJ1-1	TRBV5-4	CASSPGQGAAMNTEAFF	TGTGCCAGCAGCCCGGGACAGGGGGCGGCGATGAACACTGAAGCTTTCTTT
-	TRBD1	TRBJ2-7	TRBV6-6	CASSTGQVPYEQYF	TGTGCCAGCAGTACAGGACAGGTTCCCTACGAGCAGTACTTC
-	-	TRBJ1-3	TRBV1	CTSSQVNLGERNTIYF	TGCACCAGCAGCCAAGTAAATCTCGGAGAACGAAACACCATATATTTT
-	-	TRBJ2-4	TRBV10-1	CRGQFLAKNIQYF	TGCCGCGGACAGTTTCTAGCCAAAAACATTCAGTACTTC
-	TRBD2	TRBJ2-2	TRBV4-1	CASSQGLARGVFGGELFF	TGCGCCAGCAGCCAAGGGTTAGCGCGGGGGGTTTTTGGCGGGGAGCTGTTTTTT
-	-	TRBJ1-1	TRBV19	CASSTGTRNTEAFF	TGTGCCAGTAGTACCGGGACAAGGAACACTGAAGCTTTCTTT
-	TRBD1	TRBJ2-5	TRBV10-1	CASLGGTGAVRQETQYF	TGCGCCAGCTTAGGGGGGACAGGAGCCGTCAGGCAAGAGACCCAGTACTTC
-	TRBD1	TRBJ1-1	TRBV4-1	CASSQEAGTGRLNTEAFF	TGCGCCAGCAGCCAAGAGGCCGGGACAGGGCGTTTGAACACTGAAGCTTTCTTT
once	-	TRBJ2-1	TRBV7-2	CASSPRLGVEQFF	TGTGCCAGCAGCCCCAGGTTGGGAGTTGAGCAGTTCTTC